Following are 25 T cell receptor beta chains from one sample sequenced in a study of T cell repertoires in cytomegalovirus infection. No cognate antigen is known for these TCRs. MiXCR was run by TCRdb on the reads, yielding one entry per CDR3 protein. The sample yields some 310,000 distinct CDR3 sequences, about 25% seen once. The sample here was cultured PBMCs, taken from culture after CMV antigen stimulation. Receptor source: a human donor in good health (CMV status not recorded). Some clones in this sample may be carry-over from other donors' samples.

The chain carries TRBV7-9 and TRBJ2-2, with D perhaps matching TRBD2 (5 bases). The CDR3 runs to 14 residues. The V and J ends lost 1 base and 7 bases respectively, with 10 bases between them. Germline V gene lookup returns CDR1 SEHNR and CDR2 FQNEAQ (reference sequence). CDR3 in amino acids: CASSLERASGELFF. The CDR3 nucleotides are TGTGCCAGCAGCTTAGAGAGGGCCAGCGGGGAGCTGTTTTTT.

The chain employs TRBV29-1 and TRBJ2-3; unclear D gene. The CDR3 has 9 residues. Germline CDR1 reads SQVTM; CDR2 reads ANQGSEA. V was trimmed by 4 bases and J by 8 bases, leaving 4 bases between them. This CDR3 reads CSVGGTQYF. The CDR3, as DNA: TGCAGCGTTGGGGGTACGCAGTATTTT.

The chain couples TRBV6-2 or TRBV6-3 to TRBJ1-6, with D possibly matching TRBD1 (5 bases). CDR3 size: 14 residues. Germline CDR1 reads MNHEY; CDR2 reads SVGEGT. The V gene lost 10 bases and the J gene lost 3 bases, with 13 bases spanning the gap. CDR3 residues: CATSIDSYNSPLHF. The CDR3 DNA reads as TGTGCCACCTCGATAGACAGCTATAATTCACCCCTCCACTTT.

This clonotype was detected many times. CDR3 bases: TGTGCCAGCAGCTCTAGTATCCAGCCCCAGCATTTT. Residues: CASSSSIQPQHF. The rearrangement uses TRBV7-2 and TRBJ1-5; D call uncertain. The CDR3 is 12 amino acids. With 4 bases removed from V and 7 bases from J, the gap between germline ends came to 8 bases. Germline CDR1 and CDR2: SGHTA and FQGNSA.

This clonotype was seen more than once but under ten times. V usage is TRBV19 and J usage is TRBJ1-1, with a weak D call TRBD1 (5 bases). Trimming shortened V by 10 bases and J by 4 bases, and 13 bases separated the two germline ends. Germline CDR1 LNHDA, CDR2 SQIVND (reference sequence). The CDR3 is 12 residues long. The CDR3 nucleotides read TGTGCCACCGTAGGGGTGAGCACTGAAGCTTTCTTT. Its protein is CATVGVSTEAFF.

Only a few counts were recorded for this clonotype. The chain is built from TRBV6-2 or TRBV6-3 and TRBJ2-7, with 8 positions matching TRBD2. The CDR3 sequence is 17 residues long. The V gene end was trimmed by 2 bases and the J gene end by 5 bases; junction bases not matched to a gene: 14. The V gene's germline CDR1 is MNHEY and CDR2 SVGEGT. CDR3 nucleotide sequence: TGTGCCAGCAGTTACGATTTTCCCGGGGGGGTGAGTGACGAGCAGTACTTC. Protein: CASSYDFPGGVSDEQYF.

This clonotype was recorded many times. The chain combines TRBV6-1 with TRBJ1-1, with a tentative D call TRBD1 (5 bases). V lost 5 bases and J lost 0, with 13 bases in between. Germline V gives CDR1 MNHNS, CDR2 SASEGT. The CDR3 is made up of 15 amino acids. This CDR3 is CASSPRGPLNTEAFF. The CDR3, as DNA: TGTGCCAGCAGTCCCCGGGGCCCTTTGAACACTGAAGCTTTCTTT.

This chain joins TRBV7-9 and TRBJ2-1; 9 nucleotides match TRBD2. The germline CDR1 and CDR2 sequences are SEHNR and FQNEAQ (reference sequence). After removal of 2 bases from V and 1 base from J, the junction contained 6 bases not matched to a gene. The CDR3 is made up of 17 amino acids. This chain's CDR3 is CASSLSTAGGSYNEQFF. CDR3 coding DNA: TGTGCCAGCAGCTTAAGTACGGCGGGAGGGTCCTACAATGAGCAGTTCTTC.

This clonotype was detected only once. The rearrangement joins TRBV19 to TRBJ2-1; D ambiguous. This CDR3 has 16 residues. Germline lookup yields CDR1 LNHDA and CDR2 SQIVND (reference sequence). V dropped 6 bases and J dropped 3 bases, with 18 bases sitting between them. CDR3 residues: CASSNTAFTFYNEQFF. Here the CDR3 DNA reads TGTGCCAGTAGCAACACAGCGTTTACTTTCTACAATGAGCAGTTCTTC.

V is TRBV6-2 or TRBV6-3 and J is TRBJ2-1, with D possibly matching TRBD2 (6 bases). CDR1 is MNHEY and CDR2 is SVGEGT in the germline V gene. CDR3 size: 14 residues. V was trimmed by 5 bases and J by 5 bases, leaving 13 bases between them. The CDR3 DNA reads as TGTGCCAGCAGTCCCGGCGGGGCCCACAATGAGCAGTTCTTC. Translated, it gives CASSPGGAHNEQFF.

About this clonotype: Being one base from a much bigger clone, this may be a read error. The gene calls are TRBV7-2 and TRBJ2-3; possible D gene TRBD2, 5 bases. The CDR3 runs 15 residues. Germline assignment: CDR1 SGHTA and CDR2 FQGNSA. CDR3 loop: CASRRTPEGTNTQYF. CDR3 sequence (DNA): TGTGCCAGCAGACGGACTCCAGAGGGCACAAATACGCAGTATTTT.

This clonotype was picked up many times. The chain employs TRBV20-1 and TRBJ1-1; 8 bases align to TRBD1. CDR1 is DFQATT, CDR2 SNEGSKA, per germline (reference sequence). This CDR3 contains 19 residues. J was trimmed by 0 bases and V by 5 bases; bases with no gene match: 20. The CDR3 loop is CSAPPGLGQGGLVNTEAFF. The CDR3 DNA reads TGCAGTGCTCCCCCGGGCCTCGGACAGGGAGGTCTTGTGAACACTGAAGCTTTCTTT.

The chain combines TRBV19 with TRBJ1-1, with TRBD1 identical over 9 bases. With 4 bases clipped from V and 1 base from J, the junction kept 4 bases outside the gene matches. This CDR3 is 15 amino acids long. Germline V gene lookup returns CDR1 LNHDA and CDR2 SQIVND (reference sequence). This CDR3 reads CASSTQGAGNTEAFF. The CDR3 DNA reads TGTGCCAGTAGTACACAGGGGGCCGGGAACACTGAAGCTTTCTTT.

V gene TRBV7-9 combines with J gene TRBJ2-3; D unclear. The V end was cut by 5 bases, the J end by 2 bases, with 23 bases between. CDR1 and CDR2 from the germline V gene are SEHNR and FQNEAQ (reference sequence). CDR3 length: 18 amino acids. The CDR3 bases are TGTGCCAGCAGCCCCGGAGAGACGGAACTGAGTAACACAGATACGCAGTATTTT. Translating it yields CASSPGETELSNTDTQYF.

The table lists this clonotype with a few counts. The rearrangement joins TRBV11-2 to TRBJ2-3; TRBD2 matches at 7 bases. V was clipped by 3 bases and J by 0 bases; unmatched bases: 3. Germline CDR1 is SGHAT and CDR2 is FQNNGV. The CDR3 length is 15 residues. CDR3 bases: TGTGCCAGCAGCTTTGACGGGAGGAGCACAGATACGCAGTATTTT. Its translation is CASSFDGRSTDTQYF.

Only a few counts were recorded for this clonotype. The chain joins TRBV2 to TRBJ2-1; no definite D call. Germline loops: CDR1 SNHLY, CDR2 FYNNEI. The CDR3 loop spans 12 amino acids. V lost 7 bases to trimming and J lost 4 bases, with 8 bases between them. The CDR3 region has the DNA TGTGCCAGCAAGAGGCGGTACAATGAGCAGTTCTTC. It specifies CASKRRYNEQFF.

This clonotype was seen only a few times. The DNA of the CDR3 is TGTGCCAGCAGCTTAATGGGACGGGAGCGGGAGCTCCCAGATACGCAGTATTTT. Its translation: CASSLMGRERELPDTQYF. V and J are TRBV7-3 and TRBJ2-3, with 8 nucleotides matching TRBD2. The CDR3 is 18 amino acids. V lost 1 base, J lost 4 bases, and 13 bases stayed unmatched. CDR1 is SGHTA and CDR2 is FQGTGA in the germline V gene.

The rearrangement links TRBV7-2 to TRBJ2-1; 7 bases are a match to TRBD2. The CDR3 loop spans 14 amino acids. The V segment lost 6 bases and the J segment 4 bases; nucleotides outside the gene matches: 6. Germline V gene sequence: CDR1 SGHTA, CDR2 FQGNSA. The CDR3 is CASRRDYPYNEQFF. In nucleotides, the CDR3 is TGTGCCAGCAGGCGGGACTACCCATACAATGAGCAGTTCTTC. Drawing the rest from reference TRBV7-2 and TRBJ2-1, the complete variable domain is GAGVSQSPSNKVTEKGKDVELRCDPISGHTALYWYRQSLGQGLEFLIYFQGNSAPDKSGLPSDRFSAERTGGSVSTLTIQRTQQEDSAVYLCASRRDYPYNEQFFGPGTRLTVL.

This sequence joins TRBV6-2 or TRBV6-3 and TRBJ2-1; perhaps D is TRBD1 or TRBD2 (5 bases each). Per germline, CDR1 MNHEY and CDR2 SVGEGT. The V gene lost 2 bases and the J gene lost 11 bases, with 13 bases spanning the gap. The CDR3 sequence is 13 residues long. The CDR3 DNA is TGTGCCAGCAGTTACCGTCCGGGGACCCAGCAGTTCTTC. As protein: CASSYRPGTQQFF.

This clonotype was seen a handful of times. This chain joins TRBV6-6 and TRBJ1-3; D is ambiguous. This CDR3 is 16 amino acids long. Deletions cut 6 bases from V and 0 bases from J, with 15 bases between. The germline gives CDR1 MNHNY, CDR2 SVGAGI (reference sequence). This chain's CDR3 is CASSRVIDSSGNTIYF. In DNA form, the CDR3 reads TGTGCCAGCAGCCGAGTGATAGATAGCTCTGGAAACACCATATATTTT.

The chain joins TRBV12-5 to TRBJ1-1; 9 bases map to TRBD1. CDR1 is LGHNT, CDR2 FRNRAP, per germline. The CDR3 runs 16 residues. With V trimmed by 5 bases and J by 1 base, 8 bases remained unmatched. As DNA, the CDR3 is TGTGCTAGTGGTCCGAACCCGGGACAGGGGAACACTGAAGCTTTCTTT. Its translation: CASGPNPGQGNTEAFF.

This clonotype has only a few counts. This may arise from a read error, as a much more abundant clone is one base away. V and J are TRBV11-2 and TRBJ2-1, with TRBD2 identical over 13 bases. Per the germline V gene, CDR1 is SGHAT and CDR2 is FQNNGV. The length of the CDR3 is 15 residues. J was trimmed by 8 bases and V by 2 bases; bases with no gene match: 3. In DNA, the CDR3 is TGTGCCAGCAGCTTACGACTAGCGGGAGGCCATGAGCAGTTCTTC. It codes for CASSLRLAGGHEQFF.

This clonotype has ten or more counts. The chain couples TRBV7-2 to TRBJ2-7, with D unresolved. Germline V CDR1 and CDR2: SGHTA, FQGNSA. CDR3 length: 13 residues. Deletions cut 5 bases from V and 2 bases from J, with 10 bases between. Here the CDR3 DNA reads TGTGCCAGCAGCAGTCAAATGGCCTACGAGCAGTACTTC. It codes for CASSSQMAYEQYF. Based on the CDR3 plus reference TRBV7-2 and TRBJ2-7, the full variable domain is GAGVSQSPSNKVTEKGKDVELRCDPISGHTALYWYRQSLGQGLEFLIYFQGNSAPDKSGLPSDRFSAERTGGSVSTLTIQRTQQEDSAVYLCASSSQMAYEQYFGPGTRLTVT.

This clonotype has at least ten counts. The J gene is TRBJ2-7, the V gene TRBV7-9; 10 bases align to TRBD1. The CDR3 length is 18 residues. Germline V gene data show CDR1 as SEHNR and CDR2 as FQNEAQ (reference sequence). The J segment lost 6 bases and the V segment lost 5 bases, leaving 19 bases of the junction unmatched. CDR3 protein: CASSGGLTGGLETPEQYV. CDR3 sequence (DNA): TGTGCCAGCAGCGGAGGTCTGACAGGGGGCCTCGAAACACCCGAGCAGTACGTC.

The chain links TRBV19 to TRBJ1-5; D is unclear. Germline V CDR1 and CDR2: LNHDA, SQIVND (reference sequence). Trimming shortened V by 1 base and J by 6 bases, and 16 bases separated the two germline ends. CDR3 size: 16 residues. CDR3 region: CASSIGNLRIFQPQHF. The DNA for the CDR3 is TGTGCCAGTAGTATAGGCAACTTGCGAATATTTCAGCCCCAGCATTTT. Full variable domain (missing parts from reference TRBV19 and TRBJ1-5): DGGITQSPKYLFRKEGQNVTLSCEQNLNHDAMYWYRQDPGQGLRLIYYSQIVNDFQKGDIAEGYSVSREKKESFPLTVTSAQKNPTAFYLCASSIGNLRIFQPQHFGDGTRLSIL.